A selection of T cell receptor beta chains follows, all from one sample in a study of shared clonotypes between healthy human individuals. TCRdb keeps only in-frame clones here, not all; method: immunoSEQ multiplex PCR. The table includes some 740,000 clones, almost 95% detected once. Sequencing input: naive CD8+ T cells sorted from blood. The receptors derive from a man under 40 in good health. Both conserved end residues are part of each CDR3. Each record gives: clone size, V gene, D gene, J gene, CDR3 DNA, CDR3 protein. The D gene is left open where the match is weak. A clone size is listed for some rows: how often the clone was seen (once, few, many), or a class if it is expanded.

.	TRBV27	TRBD2	TRBJ2-7	TGTGCCAGCAGTTTAGAGCGGGAGGGATACGAGCAGTACTTC	CASSLEREGYEQYF
.	TRBV27	.	TRBJ2-1	TGTGCCAGCAGTACCACTCTTGCGGCCTCCTACAATGAGCAGTTCTTC	CASSTTLAASYNEQFF
.	TRBV4-1	TRBD2	TRBJ2-1	TGCGCCAGCAGCCAAGAATGGGGGAGGGCCGGCAATGAGCAGTTCTTC	CASSQEWGRAGNEQFF
.	TRBV19	.	TRBJ1-1	TGTGCCAGTAGTGTCACAGCATATCTGAACACTGAAGCTTTCTTT	CASSVTAYLNTEAFF
.	TRBV10-3	.	TRBJ2-7	TGTGCCATCAGTCCAACAGGGAGCTCCTACGAGCAGTACTTC	CAISPTGSSYEQYF
.	TRBV5-1	.	TRBJ2-1	TGCGCCAGCCAGCTTGGAGGGAATAAGGGGTACAATGAGCAGTTCTTC	CASQLGGNKGYNEQFF
.	TRBV15	.	TRBJ1-5	TGTGCCACCAGCAGACGAGTTGGACAGCCCCAGCATTTT	CATSRRVGQPQHF
.	TRBV6-1	TRBD2	TRBJ2-7	TGTGCCAGCCGACCTTATCTAGCGGCTTCCTACGAGCAGTACTTC	CASRPYLAASYEQYF
few	TRBV27	TRBD1	TRBJ2-7	TGTGCCAGCAGTTTTGGGACAGGGAATTCCTACGAGCAGTACTTC	CASSFGTGNSYEQYF
.	TRBV28	.	TRBJ2-7	TGTGCCAGCAGACCTGCGGGTCCTTCCTACGAGCAGTACTTC	CASRPAGPSYEQYF
.	TRBV18	TRBD2	TRBJ2-1	TGTGCCAGCTCACCAGAACCGGGACTATACAATGAGCAGTTCTTC	CASSPEPGLYNEQFF
.	TRBV15	TRBD1	TRBJ1-2	TGTGCCACCAGCAGTGGGGACAGGGGGTATGGCTACACCTTC	CATSSGDRGYGYTF
.	TRBV7-8	.	TRBJ2-5	TGTGCCAGCAGCGGTAGGGAGACCCAGTACTTC	CASSGRETQYF
.	TRBV9	TRBD2	TRBJ2-1	TGTGCCAGCAGCGTAGCGCGAGCGGGACGGTCTGCGGGAGGGCCAGTGGCCTACAATGAGCAGTTCTTC	CASSVARAGRSAGGPVAYNEQFF
.	TRBV5-1	.	TRBJ1-1	TGCGCCAGCAGCTTGGACCTCCCTGGGTGGCAGAACACTGAAGCTTTCTTT	CASSLDLPGWQNTEAFF
.	TRBV29-1	.	TRBJ2-5	TGCAGCGTTGTTCAGCGGGAGACCCAGTACTTC	CSVVQRETQYF
.	TRBV7-9	.	TRBJ2-5	TGTGCCAGCAGCCCGGAGACTCGGTACCAAGAGACCCAGTACTTC	CASSPETRYQETQYF
.	TRBV5-6	.	TRBJ2-7	TGTGCCAGCGCCTACGAGAACTCCTACGAGCAGTACTTC	CASAYENSYEQYF
.	TRBV27	TRBD2	TRBJ2-2	TGTGCCAGCAGTCTAACTTGGACTAGCGGGATAGGGGACACCGGGGAGCTGTTTTTT	CASSLTWTSGIGDTGELFF
.	TRBV27	.	TRBJ2-2	TGTGCCAGCACCTCTAGGGAGAACACCGGGGAGCTGTTTTTT	CASTSRENTGELFF
.	TRBV28	TRBD2	TRBJ2-1	TGTGCCAGCAGCCTTCCTCCCGGGACTATTTTCAATGAGCAGTTCTTC	CASSLPPGTIFNEQFF
.	TRBV11-2	.	TRBJ2-5	TGTGCCAGCAGCTTAGCCCCGGGCGTCGCGGCGAAAGAGACCCAGTACTTC	CASSLAPGVAAKETQYF
.	TRBV5-6	.	TRBJ1-5	TGTGCCAGCAGTATGGGGTCGCAGGGGCAGCCCCAGCATTTT	CASSMGSQGQPQHF
once	TRBV15	.	TRBJ2-7	TGTGCCACCAGCCCCGGATCCTACGAGCAGTACTTC	CATSPGSYEQYF
.	TRBV29-1	.	TRBJ1-2	TGCAGCGTCGGGACTCTCTATGGCTACACCTTC	CSVGTLYGYTF
.	TRBV7-2	TRBD2	TRBJ2-7	TGTGCCAGCAGCTCACTAGCGCCGAGCCAGGCCTACGAGCAGTACTTC	CASSSLAPSQAYEQYF
.	TRBV29-1	.	TRBJ1-2	TGCAGCGTTGAAGAAGGAGTATGGAAGTCCCTTTACTATGGCTACACCTTC	CSVEEGVWKSLYYGYTF
.	TRBV6-1	.	TRBJ1-1	TGTGCCAGCCGCCCGGCGCCGGCGAGTGCTGAAGCTTTCTTT	CASRPAPASAEAFF
.	TRBV11-2	.	TRBJ2-7	TGTGCCAGCAGCCCACCGGACGGGAAGAAGTACGAGCAGTACTTC	CASSPPDGKKYEQYF
.	TRBV7-9	.	TRBJ1-5	TGTGCCAGCAGCTTATCTGGGAACAATCAGCCCCAGCATTTT	CASSLSGNNQPQHF
.	TRBV7-7	TRBD1	TRBJ1-1	TGTGCCAGCAGTCAGGGGGTTGGGACTGAAGCTTTCTTT	CASSQGVGTEAFF
once	TRBV18	TRBD1	TRBJ2-1	TGTGCCAGCTCACCAAGGGCAGGGGGCAATGAGCAGTTCTTC	CASSPRAGGNEQFF
.	TRBV2	.	TRBJ1-1	TGTGCCAGCAGTAGCGACGGCTTCCTGAACACTGAAGCTTTCTTT	CASSSDGFLNTEAFF
.	TRBV13	.	TRBJ1-1	TGTGCCAGCAGCTTAGCGGGAGAAGCTTTCTTT	CASSLAGEAFF
.	TRBV9	TRBD1	TRBJ2-6	TGTGCCAGCAGCTCCCATTACAGGGGCCCATTGAATTCTGGGGCCAACGTCCTGACTTTC	CASSSHYRGPLNSGANVLTF
.	TRBV7-9	.	TRBJ1-1	TGTGCCAGCAGCGCGGTTGTTGGGGGAGGCACTGAAGCTTTCTTT	CASSAVVGGGTEAFF
.	TRBV6-6	.	TRBJ1-1	TGTGCCAGCAAAGGGGTTTTGGACACTGAAGCTTTCTTT	CASKGVLDTEAFF
.	TRBV5-1	TRBD1	TRBJ2-1	TGCGCCAGCAGCTTGGGCCCCGGGACAGGTATCAATGAGCAGTTCTTC	CASSLGPGTGINEQFF
.	TRBV9	TRBD2	TRBJ2-1	TGTGCCAGCAGCGTAGTCCTAGCGGGAGGGCGAGGTGAGCAGTTCTTC	CASSVVLAGGRGEQFF
.	TRBV6-1	.	TRBJ2-7	TGTGCCAGCAGTGGACCGGGACACCTCCCTTTGTACGAGCAGTACTTC	CASSGPGHLPLYEQYF
.	TRBV19	TRBD1	TRBJ2-3	TGTGCCAGTAGTACCCGACAGGGAGCAGATACGCAGTATTTT	CASSTRQGADTQYF
.	TRBV9	.	TRBJ1-2	TGTGCCAGCAGCCTAAACCAGGGAAATGGCTACACCTTC	CASSLNQGNGYTF
.	TRBV13	.	TRBJ2-3	TGTGCCAGCAGCTTATCCCCTGGGGTAGATACGCAGTATTTT	CASSLSPGVDTQYF
.	TRBV6-5	.	TRBJ1-5	TGTGCCAGCAGCCCGGCCGTTAGCAATCAGCCCCAGCATTTT	CASSPAVSNQPQHF
.	TRBV10-1	TRBD2	TRBJ2-1	TGCGCCAGCAGTGAGCTAGCGGGAGGCCCCTACAATGAGCAGTTCTTC	CASSELAGGPYNEQFF
.	TRBV29-1	.	TRBJ2-6	TGCAGCGTTTGGACAACTGGGGCCAACGTCCTGACTTTC	CSVWTTGANVLTF
.	TRBV7-9	TRBD1	TRBJ2-3	TGTGCCAGCAGCCGGACAGGCCCTAGCACAGATACGCAGTATTTT	CASSRTGPSTDTQYF
.	TRBV4-1	TRBD1	TRBJ2-7	TGCGCCAGCAGCCGAGGGACAGGCGACGAGCAGTACTTC	CASSRGTGDEQYF
.	TRBV28	.	TRBJ2-1	TGTGCCAGCAGGGGGAATAATGAGCAGTTCTTC	CASRGNNEQFF
.	TRBV27	.	TRBJ1-4	TGTGCCAGCAGTTCTGGGGGCACTAATGAAAAACTGTTTTTT	CASSSGGTNEKLFF